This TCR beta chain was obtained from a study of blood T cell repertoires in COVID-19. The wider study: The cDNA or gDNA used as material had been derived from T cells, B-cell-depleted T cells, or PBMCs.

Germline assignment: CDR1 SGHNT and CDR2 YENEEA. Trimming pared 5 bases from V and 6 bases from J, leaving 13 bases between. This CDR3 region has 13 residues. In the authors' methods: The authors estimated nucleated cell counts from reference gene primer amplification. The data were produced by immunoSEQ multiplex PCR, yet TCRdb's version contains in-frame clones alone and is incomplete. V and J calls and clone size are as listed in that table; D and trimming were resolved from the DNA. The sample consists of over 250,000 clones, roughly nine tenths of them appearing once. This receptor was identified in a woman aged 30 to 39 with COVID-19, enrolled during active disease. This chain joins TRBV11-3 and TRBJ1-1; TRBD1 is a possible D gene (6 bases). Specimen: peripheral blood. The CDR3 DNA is TGTGCCAGCAGCCCGACGAACAGGGCTGAAGCTTTCTTT. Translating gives CASSPTNRAEAFF.